The rows below give T cell receptor beta chains drawn from one sample of a study of radiotherapy plus CTLA-4 blockade in lung cancer. Sequenced by immunoSEQ multiplex PCR; TCRdb stores in-frame clones only, minus some. The data show over 60,000 clones, about nine tenths seen once. The source material was peripheral blood, sampled from a patient treated with radiotherapy plus ipilimumab. The receptors originated from a human donor with non-small cell lung cancer that progressed on radiotherapy plus ipilimumab. Each CDR3 is given with its conserved first and last residue. D genes are given only for firm matches. Size tells how often a clone was seen (once, few, many) or the class of an expanded clone, and some rows leave it out.

j_call: TRBJ1-5; clone_size: .; d_call: .; v_call: TRBV5-1; cdr3_aa: CASSLVSPYSNQPQHF; cdr3_nt: TGCGCCAGCAGCTTGGTATCACCTTATAGCAATCAGCCCCAGCATTTT
j_call: TRBJ1-2; clone_size: .; d_call: .; v_call: TRBV5-1; cdr3_aa: CASSLAGFGYTF; cdr3_nt: TGCGCCAGCAGCTTGGCAGGGTTTGGCTACACCTTC
j_call: TRBJ2-3; clone_size: few; d_call: TRBD2; v_call: TRBV19; cdr3_aa: CASTRKVRALLAGVDTQYF; cdr3_nt: TGTGCCAGTACCCGAAAGGTCAGAGCCCTCCTAGCGGGAGTAGATACGCAGTATTTT
j_call: TRBJ1-1; clone_size: .; d_call: .; v_call: TRBV27; cdr3_aa: CASSLNRNTEAFF; cdr3_nt: TGTGCCAGCAGTTTAAATCGGAACACTGAAGCTTTCTTT
j_call: TRBJ2-1; clone_size: once; d_call: .; v_call: TRBV7-9; cdr3_aa: CASSPDRGGYNEQFF; cdr3_nt: TGTGCCAGCAGCCCCGACAGGGGAGGGTACAATGAGCAGTTCTTC
j_call: TRBJ2-5; clone_size: .; d_call: TRBD2; v_call: TRBV5-4; cdr3_aa: CASSLGGPAGVETQYF; cdr3_nt: TGTGCCAGCAGCTTGGGAGGGCCAGCGGGAGTTGAGACCCAGTACTTC
j_call: TRBJ1-1; clone_size: once; d_call: TRBD1; v_call: TRBV28; cdr3_aa: CASSLSGGNTEAFF; cdr3_nt: TGTGCCAGCAGTTTATCAGGGGGCAACACTGAAGCTTTCTTT
j_call: TRBJ2-1; clone_size: .; d_call: .; v_call: TRBV11-2; cdr3_aa: CASTYSGSYNEQFF; cdr3_nt: TGTGCCAGCACCTATAGCGGTTCCTACAATGAGCAGTTCTTC
j_call: TRBJ2-7; clone_size: .; d_call: TRBD2; v_call: TRBV7-8; cdr3_aa: CASSSPRGLAGGEQYF; cdr3_nt: TGTGCCAGCAGCTCACCTCGGGGACTAGCGGGAGGCGAGCAGTACTTC
j_call: TRBJ1-1; clone_size: .; d_call: .; v_call: TRBV7-3; cdr3_aa: CASSLKPLVQGRDNTEAFF; cdr3_nt: TGTGCCAGCAGCTTAAAGCCCCTGGTGCAGGGGAGGGATAACACTGAAGCTTTCTTT
j_call: TRBJ2-1; clone_size: .; d_call: TRBD1; v_call: TRBV19; cdr3_aa: CASSIGRTGNEQFF; cdr3_nt: TGTGCCAGTAGTATAGGTCGGACAGGTAATGAGCAGTTCTTC
j_call: TRBJ1-2; clone_size: .; d_call: .; v_call: TRBV5-4; cdr3_aa: CASSRQGPYGYTF; cdr3_nt: TGTGCCAGCAGCCGTCAGGGACCCTATGGCTACACCTTC
j_call: TRBJ2-2; clone_size: .; d_call: TRBD2; v_call: TRBV15; cdr3_aa: CATSRGSGSGTGELFF; cdr3_nt: TGTGCCACCAGCAGAGGGAGCGGGAGTGGAACCGGGGAGCTGTTTTTT